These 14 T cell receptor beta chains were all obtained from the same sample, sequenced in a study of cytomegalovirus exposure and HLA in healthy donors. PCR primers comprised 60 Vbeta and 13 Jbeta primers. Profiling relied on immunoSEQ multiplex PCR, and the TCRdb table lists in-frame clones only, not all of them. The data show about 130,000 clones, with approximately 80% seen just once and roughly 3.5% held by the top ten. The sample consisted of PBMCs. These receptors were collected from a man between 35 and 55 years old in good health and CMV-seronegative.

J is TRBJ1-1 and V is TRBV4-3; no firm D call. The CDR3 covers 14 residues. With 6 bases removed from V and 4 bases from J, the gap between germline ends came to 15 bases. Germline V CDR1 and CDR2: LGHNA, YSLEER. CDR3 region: CASSFGTVGTEAFF. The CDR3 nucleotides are TGCGCCAGCAGTTTTGGAACAGTCGGCACTGAAGCTTTCTTT.

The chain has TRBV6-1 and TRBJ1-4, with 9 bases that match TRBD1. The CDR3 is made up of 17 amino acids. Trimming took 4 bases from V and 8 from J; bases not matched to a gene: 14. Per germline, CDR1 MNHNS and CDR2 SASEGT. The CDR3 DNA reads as TGTGCCAGCAGTGCAACCTCCCCGGGACAGGGTTCGGAAAAACTGTTTTTT. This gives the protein CASSATSPGQGSEKLFF.

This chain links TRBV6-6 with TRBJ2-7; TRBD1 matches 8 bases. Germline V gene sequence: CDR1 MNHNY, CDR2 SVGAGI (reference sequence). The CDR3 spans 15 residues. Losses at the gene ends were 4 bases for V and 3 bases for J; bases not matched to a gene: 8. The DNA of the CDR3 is TGTGCCAGCAGTTTGCAGGGGGACAGGAACTACGAGCAGTACTTC. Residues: CASSLQGDRNYEQYF.

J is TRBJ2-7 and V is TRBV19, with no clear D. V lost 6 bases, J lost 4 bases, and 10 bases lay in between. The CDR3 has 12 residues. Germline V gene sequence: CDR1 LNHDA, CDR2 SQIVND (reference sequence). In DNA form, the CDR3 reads TGTGCCAGTAGCCCCGGAGCGTACGAGCAGTACTTC. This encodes CASSPGAYEQYF.

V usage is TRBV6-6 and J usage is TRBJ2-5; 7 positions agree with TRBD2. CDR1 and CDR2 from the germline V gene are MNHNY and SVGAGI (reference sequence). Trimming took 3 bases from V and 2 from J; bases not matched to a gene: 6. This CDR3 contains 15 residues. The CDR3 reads CASSYLLAKQETQYF. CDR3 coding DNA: TGTGCCAGCAGTTATCTACTAGCGAAACAAGAGACCCAGTACTTC.

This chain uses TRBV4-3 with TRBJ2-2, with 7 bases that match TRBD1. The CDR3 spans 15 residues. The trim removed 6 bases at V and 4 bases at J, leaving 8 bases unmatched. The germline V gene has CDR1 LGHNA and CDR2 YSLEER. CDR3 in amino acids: CASRKTGAVTGELFF. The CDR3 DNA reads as TGCGCCAGCAGAAAAACAGGGGCGGTCACCGGGGAGCTGTTTTTT.

The CDR3 is CASSLDGGAGIQYF. CDR3 nucleotide sequence: TGTGCCAGCAGCTTAGACGGGGGGGCTGGGATCCAGTACTTC. V is TRBV7-2 and J is TRBJ2-5, with 8 nucleotides matching TRBD2. CDR1 and CDR2 from the germline V gene are SGHTA and FQGNSA. The CDR3 is 14 amino acids. The trim removed 1 base at V and 10 bases at J, leaving 8 bases unmatched. Filled out from reference TRBV7-2 and TRBJ2-5, the complete variable domain reads GAGVSQSPSNKVTEKGKDVELRCDPISGHTALYWYRQSLGQGLEFLIYFQGNSAPDKSGLPSDRFSAERTGGSVSTLTIQRTQQEDSAVYLCASSLDGGAGIQYFGPGTRLLVL.

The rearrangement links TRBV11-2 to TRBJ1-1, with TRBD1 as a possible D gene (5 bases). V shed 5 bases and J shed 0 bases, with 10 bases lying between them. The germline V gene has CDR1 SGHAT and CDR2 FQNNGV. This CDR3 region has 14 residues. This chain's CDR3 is CASSPGGMNTEAFF. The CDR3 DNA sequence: TGTGCCAGCAGCCCTGGGGGGATGAACACTGAAGCTTTCTTT.

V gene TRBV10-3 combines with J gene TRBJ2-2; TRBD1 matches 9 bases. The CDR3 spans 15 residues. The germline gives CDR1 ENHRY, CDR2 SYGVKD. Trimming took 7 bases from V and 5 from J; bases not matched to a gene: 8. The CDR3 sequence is CAITPRTGETGELFF. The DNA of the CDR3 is TGTGCCATCACCCCCCGGACAGGGGAAACCGGGGAGCTGTTTTTT.

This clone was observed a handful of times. DNA for the CDR3: TGTGCCAGCCGACAGGATCAGGGCTCCTATAATTCACCCCTCCACTTT. It yields the protein CASRQDQGSYNSPLHF. The chain joins TRBV21-1 to TRBJ1-6; the table gives TRBD1 as D, unverified against the DNA. TRBV21-1 is a documented pseudogene. This CDR3 has 16 residues.

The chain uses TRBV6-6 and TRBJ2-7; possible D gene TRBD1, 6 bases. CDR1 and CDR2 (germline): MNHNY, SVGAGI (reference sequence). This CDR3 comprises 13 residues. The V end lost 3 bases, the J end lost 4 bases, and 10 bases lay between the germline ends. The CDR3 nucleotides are TGTGCCAGCAGTTATTGGACAGAGTACGAGCAGTACTTC. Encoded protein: CASSYWTEYEQYF.

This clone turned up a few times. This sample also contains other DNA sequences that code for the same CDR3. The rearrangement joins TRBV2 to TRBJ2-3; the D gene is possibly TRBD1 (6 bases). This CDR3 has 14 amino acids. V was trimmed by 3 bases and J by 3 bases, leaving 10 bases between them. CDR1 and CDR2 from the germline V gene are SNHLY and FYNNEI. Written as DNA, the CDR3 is TGTGCCAGCAGTGACAGGGGATTAACAGATACGCAGTATTTT. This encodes CASSDRGLTDTQYF. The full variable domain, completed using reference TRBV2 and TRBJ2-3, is EPEVTQTPSHQVTQMGQEVILRCVPISNHLYFYWYRQILGQKVEFLVSFYNNEISEKSEIFDDQFSVERPDGSNFTLKIRSTKLEDSAMYFCASSDRGLTDTQYFGPGTRLTVL.

The CDR3 region is CASSSQGKANEKLFF. The CDR3 bases are TGTGCCAGCAGTTCTCAGGGGAAGGCTAATGAAAAACTGTTTTTT. This chain uses TRBV27 with TRBJ1-4; TRBD1 might be the D (6 bases). Germline values: CDR1 MNHEY, CDR2 SMNVEV (reference sequence). CDR3 length: 15 residues. Between the trimmed V and J ends, which lost 4 bases and 3 bases, there was a span of 12 bases.

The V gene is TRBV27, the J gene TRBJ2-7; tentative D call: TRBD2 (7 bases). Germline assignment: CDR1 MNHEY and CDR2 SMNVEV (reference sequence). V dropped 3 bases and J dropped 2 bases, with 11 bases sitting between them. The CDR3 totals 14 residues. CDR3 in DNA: TGTGCCAGCAGTTTGGGGGGGCAGACCTACGAGCAGTACTTC. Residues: CASSLGGQTYEQYF.